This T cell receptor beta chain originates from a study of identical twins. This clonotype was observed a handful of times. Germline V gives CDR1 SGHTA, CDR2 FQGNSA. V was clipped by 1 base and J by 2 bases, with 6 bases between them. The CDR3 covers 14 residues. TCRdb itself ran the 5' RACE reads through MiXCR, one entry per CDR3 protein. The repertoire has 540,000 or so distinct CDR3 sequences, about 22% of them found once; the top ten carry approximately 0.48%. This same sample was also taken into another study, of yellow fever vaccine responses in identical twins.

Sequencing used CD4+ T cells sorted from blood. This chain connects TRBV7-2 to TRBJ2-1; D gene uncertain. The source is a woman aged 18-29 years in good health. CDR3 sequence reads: CASSLGFPYNEQFF. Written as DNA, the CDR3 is TGTGCCAGCAGCTTAGGGTTTCCCTACAATGAGCAGTTCTTC. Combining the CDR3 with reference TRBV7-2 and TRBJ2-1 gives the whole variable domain GAGVSQSPSNKVTEKGKDVELRCDPISGHTALYWYRQSLGQGLEFLIYFQGNSAPDKSGLPSDRFSAERTGGSVSTLTIQRTQQEDSAVYLCASSLGFPYNEQFFGPGTRLTVL.